This T cell receptor delta chain was sequenced for a study of gammadelta T cells in human blood (dated by TCRdb to 2019 to 2021). Library prep was done by RT-PCR. Sequencing instrument: Illumina MiSeq. Identical DNA sequences were merged into single rows after TCRdb reprocessed the public reads with CATT. The sample has around 1,500 delta-chain clones on record, roughly a sixth of them singletons. Together, the top ten hold roughly a tenth of the sample. As concerns this clone: The antigen this receptor binds is unknown. A far larger clone is only one base removed, so a read error is likely. The same CDR3 can be traced to other DNA sequences in this sample.

What the work shows at the level of the full study, not this receptor alone: In the study, polyclonal expansion of innate gamma-delta T cells immediately after birth was reported to appear to be driven by microbial exposure.

The germline V gene specifies GEAIGNYY as CDR1 and EKD as CDR2. Trimming removed 0 bases from V and 0 bases from J; the gene matches leave 9 bases unexplained. The CDR3 measures 21 amino acids from cysteine to phenylalanine. This entry keeps only the CDR3 DNA: 63 bases, framed from base 1. The chain is encoded by TRDV2 joined to TRDJ3; the central 11 bases match TRDD3. TCRdb offers no J gene call, so here the DNA was matched to germline to obtain one. The sequence was collected from a human donor. The source material was non-Vgamma9Vdelta2 gamma-delta T cells from infant blood. The CDR3 is CACDTCTGGYAGSWDTRQMFF. The nucleotides are TGTGCCTGTGACACCTGTACTGGGGGATATGCAGGCTCCTGGGACACCCGACAGATGTTTTTC.